This paragraph reports one T cell receptor (beta chain). What it binds is unknown. The trim removed 4 bases at V and 2 bases at J, leaving 12 bases unmatched. The CDR3 sequence is 17 residues long. The germline CDR1 and CDR2 sequences are DFQATT and SNEGSKA (reference sequence). This record comes from a study of human T cells and chemical hapten exposure. Study background: Doses of diphenylcyclopropenone went to the patients' scalps weekly throughout the roughly 24-week study. Notes on the study in general: A positive correlation with patch test score was found for PT1 expanded TCR counts. DPC sensitization did not alter TCRs above 1 in 1000 frequency.

The library put unique molecular identifiers onto individual cDNA molecules. MiXCR was run by TCRdb on the RACE reads, yielding one entry per CDR3 protein. This sample has around 260,000 distinct CDR3 sequences; approximately 8.6% occur once, and the top ten carry under 2.5%. Time point in this sample: pre-sensitization, week 0. The sample's treatment: therapeutic diphenylcyclopropenone sensitization with weekly scalp DPC. Material: whole blood, obtained in connection with sensitization to the hapten diphenylcyclopropenone (DPC). The chain combines TRBV20-1 with TRBJ2-7, with 12 bases aligning to TRBD2. The receptor was isolated from a woman aged 40 to 49 with alopecia areata. Some clones in this sample may be carry-over from other donors' samples. CDR3 nucleotides: TGCAGTGCTACTAAAGGACTAGCGGGACCTCTTACCTACGAGCAGTACTTC. Amino acid sequence: CSATKGLAGPLTYEQYF.